The 27 T cell receptor beta chains reported below all come from one sample, sequenced in a study of OX40 agonist ivuxolimab in advanced cancers. Assay: immunoSEQ multiplex PCR; the TCRdb copy retains only in-frame clones and omits some. Of 58,000 or so clones listed, 85% to 90% were seen once; the top ten hold 12%. The sequencing used CD4+ or CD8+ T cells sorted from blood, collected in a trial of the OX40 agonist ivuxolimab. These receptors were collected from an adult with an advanced solid tumor such as melanoma, head and neck, liver or kidney cancer.

This chain links TRBV7-9 with TRBJ2-2, with a tentative D call TRBD1 (5 bases). This CDR3 is built from 15 residues. CDR1 is SEHNR, CDR2 FQNEAQ, per germline (reference sequence). With 2 bases removed from V and 2 bases from J, the gap between germline ends came to 9 bases. CDR3 nucleotides: TGTGCCAGCAGCTTACTACAGGCCAACACCGGGGAGCTGTTTTTT. Residues: CASSLLQANTGELFF.

The chain is built from TRBV4-1 and TRBJ2-1; 10 positions match TRBD2. Trimming cost V 0 bases and J 5 bases; bases outside gene matches: 7. The CDR3 consists of 17 residues. From germline, CDR1 is MGHRA and CDR2 YSYEKL. CDR3 amino acids: CASSQDWSSGSHNEQFF. CDR3 DNA sequence: TGCGCCAGCAGCCAAGATTGGTCTAGCGGGAGTCACAATGAGCAGTTCTTC.

V usage is TRBV4-1 and J usage is TRBJ2-7; TRBD1 matches at 8 bases. The CDR3 contains 15 residues. The germline V gene has CDR1 MGHRA and CDR2 YSYEKL. The J segment lost 1 base and the V segment lost 1 base, leaving 3 bases of the junction unmatched. Here the CDR3 DNA reads TGCGCCAGCAGCCAAGGGACAGGGAGGTCCTACGAGCAGTACTTC. It encodes CASSQGTGRSYEQYF.

The rearrangement links TRBV29-1 to TRBJ2-1, with D perhaps TRBD1 (6 bases). The CDR3 totals 12 residues. The V end lost 7 bases, the J end lost 5 bases, and 12 bases lay between the germline ends. Germline V lookup: CDR1 SQVTM, CDR2 ANQGSEA. CDR3 amino acids: CSAGSGDNEQFF. The CDR3 bases are TGCAGCGCCGGATCAGGGGACAATGAGCAGTTCTTC.

This chain joins TRBV11-3 and TRBJ1-3, with unresolved D. Germline CDR1 is SGHNT and CDR2 is YENEEA. Deletions cut 5 bases from V and 0 bases from J, with 8 bases between. The CDR3 extends over 14 amino acids. The CDR3 loop is CASSRRSSGNTIYF. CDR3 DNA sequence: TGTGCCAGCAGCCGACGGAGCTCTGGAAACACCATATATTTT.

The chain combines TRBV5-1 with TRBJ2-7; TRBD1 matches at 12 bases. This CDR3 contains 18 residues. Looked up from germline, CDR1 is SGHRS and CDR2 is YFSETQ. J lost 7 bases, V lost 4 bases, and 18 bases had no gene match. CDR3 sequence: CASSRTPIPGQGAGEQYF. CDR3 nucleotides: TGCGCCAGCAGCCGAACACCAATCCCGGGACAGGGGGCTGGGGAGCAGTACTTC.

This rearrangement joins TRBV13 to TRBJ1-1; unclear D gene. This CDR3 has 11 amino acids. V shed 5 bases and J shed 3 bases, with 4 bases lying between them. Germline values: CDR1 PRHDT, CDR2 FYEKMQ (reference sequence). The CDR3 here is CASSKYTEAFF. In DNA, the CDR3 is TGTGCCAGCAGCAAATACACTGAAGCTTTCTTT.

This clone was counted once. This chain joins TRBV14 and TRBJ2-1; 8 bases fit TRBD1. Unmatched junction bases numbered 5, after V lost 8 bases and J lost 8 bases. CDR1 is SGHDN and CDR2 is FVKESK in the germline V gene. The CDR3 has 12 residues. The DNA of the CDR3 is TGTGCCAGCGAACAGGGGGGTCATGAGCAGTTCTTC. It encodes CASEQGGHEQFF.

The chain couples TRBV27 to TRBJ2-1; 7 nucleotides match TRBD1. Germline CDR1 MNHEY, CDR2 SMNVEV (reference sequence). V dropped 6 bases and J dropped 8; count of bases not matched to a gene: 4. This CDR3 contains 12 residues. Written as DNA, the CDR3 is TGTGCCAGCAGCCGAGACAGGGATGAGCAGTTCTTC. Residues: CASSRDRDEQFF.

The V and J genes are TRBV27 and TRBJ2-1; TRBD2 agrees at 7 bases. CDR3 size: 14 residues. The V segment lost 7 bases and the J segment 5 bases; nucleotides outside the gene matches: 8. Germline CDR1 is MNHEY and CDR2 is SMNVEV (reference sequence). The CDR3 DNA is TGTGCCAGCAATCCCGGGACTACCCACAATGAGCAGTTCTTC. Protein product: CASNPGTTHNEQFF.

V gene TRBV6-1 combines with J gene TRBJ1-2; 9 bases are a match to TRBD1. CDR1 is MNHNS and CDR2 is SASEGT in the germline V gene. V dropped 8 bases and J dropped 14; count of bases not matched to a gene: 18. This CDR3 contains 14 residues. In DNA, the CDR3 is TGTGCCAGCTCCCGTTCACAGGGGGCCGGTTTGATAACCTTC. It specifies CASSRSQGAGLITF.

This clone was picked up a small number of times. The chain employs TRBV6-5 and TRBJ1-1, with TRBD1 matching over 7 bases. This CDR3 comprises 15 residues. The germline V gene encodes CDR1 MNHEY and CDR2 SVGAGI. With V trimmed by 4 bases and J by 4 bases, 9 bases remained unmatched. The CDR3 protein is CASSLGQAGGTEAFF. In nucleotides, the CDR3 is TGTGCCAGCAGTTTAGGACAGGCCGGGGGCACTGAAGCTTTCTTT.

This chain connects TRBV30 to TRBJ2-7, with D hard to call. The germline V and J ends were trimmed by 1 base and 3 bases, with 10 bases remaining between them. The CDR3 spans 13 residues. Germline assignment: CDR1 GTSNPN and CDR2 SVGIG (reference sequence). DNA of the CDR3: TGTGCCTGGAGTGGGGCCTCCAGCTACGAGCAGTACTTC. This codes for CAWSGASSYEQYF.

The genes are TRBV5-8 and TRBJ2-1; D is unclear. The germline gives CDR1 SGHTS, CDR2 YDEGEE. The V end lost 0 bases, the J end lost 2 bases, and 6 bases lay between the germline ends. The CDR3 sequence is 14 residues long. The CDR3 sequence is CASSLEATYNEQFF. CDR3 nucleotide sequence: TGTGCCAGCAGCTTGGAGGCCACCTACAATGAGCAGTTCTTC.

V and J are TRBV19 and TRBJ1-1; D remains unclear. CDR3 length: 15 amino acids. CDR1 is LNHDA and CDR2 is SQIVND in the germline V gene (reference sequence). The V gene lost 3 bases and the J gene lost 1 base, with 12 bases spanning the gap. CDR3: CASSMSPAGNTEAFF. The CDR3 DNA reads TGTGCCAGTAGTATGTCCCCAGCCGGGAACACTGAAGCTTTCTTT.

The chain links TRBV5-1 to TRBJ1-1; 7 bases agree with TRBD1. Germline V gives CDR1 SGHRS, CDR2 YFSETQ. With V trimmed by 1 base and J by 6 bases, 6 bases remained unmatched. The length of the CDR3 is 14 residues. CDR3 bases: TGCGCCAGCAGCTTGCAGGGGGTGCGGGCTGAAGCTTTCTTT. It yields the protein CASSLQGVRAEAFF.

The J gene is TRBJ2-7, the V gene TRBV27, with D maybe TRBD1 (6 bases). Germline V lookup: CDR1 MNHEY, CDR2 SMNVEV (reference sequence). V was clipped by 4 bases and J by 1 base, with 8 bases between them. This CDR3 contains 13 residues. This chain's CDR3 is CASSWGRSYEQYF. CDR3 nucleotide sequence: TGTGCCAGCAGTTGGGGGCGATCCTACGAGCAGTACTTC.

The chain combines TRBV9 with TRBJ2-3, with a tentative D call TRBD2 (5 bases). The germline gives CDR1 SGDLS, CDR2 YYNGEE. This CDR3 contains 14 residues. Trimming removed 0 bases from V and 2 bases from J, with 7 bases in between. The CDR3 DNA reads TGTGCCAGCAGCGTAGGGACTTCCACAGATACGCAGTATTTT. Translating gives CASSVGTSTDTQYF.

CDR3 DNA: TGTGCCAGCAGAAAACAGGGCCGAAGAAACTATGGCTACACCTTC. It yields the protein CASRKQGRRNYGYTF. The V call is TRBV28, the J call TRBJ1-2; D perhaps matches TRBD1 (6 bases). In germline, CDR1 is MDHEN, CDR2 SYDVKM. Trimming left V 6 bases short and J 2 bases short, with 16 bases between. This CDR3 has 15 residues.

This clone has just a few counts. Other DNA variants within this sample encode the same CDR3. V and J are TRBV6-1 and TRBJ2-7; D is perhaps TRBD1 (7 bases). Between the trimmed V and J ends, which lost 4 bases and 1 base, there was a span of 11 bases. The germline V gene encodes CDR1 MNHNS and CDR2 SASEGT. CDR3 size: 14 residues. The CDR3 sequence is CASSGRGASYEQYF. As DNA, the CDR3 is TGTGCCAGCAGTGGCAGGGGGGCTTCCTACGAGCAGTACTTC.

This clone came up once. The chain employs TRBV23-1 and TRBJ2-7; a weak D match, TRBD2 (5 bases). TRBV23-1 is identified as an open reading frame with a role that is uncertain. The CDR3 extends over 17 amino acids. V lost 1 base and J 0 bases, leaving 16 bases between the germline ends. The CDR3 DNA follows: TGCGCCAGCAGTCAATTCTTCATACCGGGGAACTCCTACGAGCAGTACTTC. It translates to CASSQFFIPGNSYEQYF.

This rearrangement joins TRBV13 to TRBJ2-7; 12 bases line up with TRBD1. Per germline, CDR1 PRHDT and CDR2 FYEKMQ (reference sequence). This CDR3 is built from 15 residues. The V gene end was trimmed by 5 bases and the J gene end by 6 bases; junction bases not matched to a gene: 8. The CDR3 region is CASSDAGTGGGEQYF. The CDR3 DNA is TGTGCCAGCAGCGACGCCGGGACAGGGGGCGGCGAGCAGTACTTC.

J is TRBJ1-4 and V is TRBV14, with TRBD1 matching over 11 bases. The CDR3 is made up of 15 amino acids. Trimming cost V 2 bases and J 11 bases; bases outside gene matches: 7. Germline V gene lookup returns CDR1 SGHDN and CDR2 FVKESK. CDR3 sequence: CASSQPGTGGQKLFF. Written as DNA, the CDR3 is TGTGCCAGCAGCCAACCGGGGACAGGGGGACAGAAACTGTTTTTT. The full variable domain, rest sourced from reference TRBV14 and TRBJ1-4, is EAGVTQFPSHSVIEKGQTVTLRCDPISGHDNLYWYRRVMGKEIKFLLHFVKESKQDESGMPNNRFLAERTGGTYSTLKVQPAELEDSGVYFCASSQPGTGGQKLFFGSGTQLSVL.

In DNA form, the CDR3 reads TGCAGCGTTGAAGGTACTAGCGGGAGGTACGAGCAGTACTTC. Translation gives CSVEGTSGRYEQYF. V usage is TRBV29-1 and J usage is TRBJ2-7, with 12 bases aligning to TRBD2. Germline trimming cut 1 base from V and 4 bases from J; bases unmatched to any gene: 2. CDR3 length equals 14 residues. Germline CDR1 and CDR2: SQVTM and ANQGSEA.

The rearrangement joins TRBV21-1 to TRBJ2-5; no check of the table's D call, TRBD2, against the DNA was made. TRBV21-1 is flagged as a pseudogene. There are 16 residues in the CDR3. For the CDR3, the DNA is TGTGCCAGCAGCAAAGGTGAAGGTAGGAGCTGGGAGACCCAGTACTTC. It is translated as CASSKGEGRSWETQYF.

Notes on this clone: This CDR3 is also generated by other DNA sequences in the sample. The CDR3 DNA is TGTGCCAGTAGTATCGGGGGTTACAATGAGCAGTTCTTC. Translated, it gives CASSIGGYNEQFF. The rearrangement links TRBV19 to TRBJ2-1, with D possibly being TRBD2 (6 bases). The CDR3 extends over 13 amino acids. Germline-derived CDR1 and CDR2 are LNHDA and SQIVND (reference sequence). The ends were cut back, 3 bases at V and 4 bases at J, with 7 bases in the middle. The entire variable domain, with the rest obtained from reference TRBV19 and TRBJ2-1, is as follows: DGGITQSPKYLFRKEGQNVTLSCEQNLNHDAMYWYRQDPGQGLRLIYYSQIVNDFQKGDIAEGYSVSREKKESFPLTVTSAQKNPTAFYLCASSIGGYNEQFFGPGTRLTVL.

V and J are TRBV16 and TRBJ1-1, with D perhaps matching TRBD1 (5 bases). V shed 0 bases and J shed 1 base, with 9 bases lying between them. The CDR3 consists of 15 residues. The V gene's germline CDR1 is KGHSY and CDR2 FQNENV. CDR3 sequence reads: CASSQSPGTNTEAFF. CDR3 nucleotides: TGTGCCAGCAGCCAATCGCCAGGGACGAACACTGAAGCTTTCTTT. Drawing the rest from reference TRBV16 and TRBJ1-1, the complete variable domain is GEEVAQTPKHLVRGEGQKAKLYCAPIKGHSYVFWYQQVLKNEFKFLISFQNENVFDETGMPKERFSAKCLPNSPCSLEIQATKLEDSAVYFCASSQSPGTNTEAFFGQGTRLTVV.